This passage covers 18 T cell receptor beta chains from one sample sequenced in a study of cytomegalovirus exposure and HLA in healthy donors. PCR used 60 Vbeta primers and 13 Jbeta primers. The method was immunoSEQ multiplex PCR; TCRdb's version includes in-frame clones alone and lacks a portion of them. In the table there are around 97,000 clones, approximately 9% of which are singletons. Sequenced material: PBMCs. The receptors were sampled from a man between 45 and 60 years old in good health and CMV-seropositive.

This sequence joins TRBV30 and TRBJ2-7, with 7 bases aligning to TRBD2. The germline CDR1 and CDR2 sequences are GTSNPN and SVGIG (reference sequence). The CDR3 contains 12 residues. The J segment lost 2 bases and the V segment lost 4 bases, leaving 2 bases of the junction unmatched. The CDR3 reads CAWTSGTYEQYF. CDR3 nucleotides: TGTGCCTGGACTAGCGGTACCTACGAGCAGTACTTC.

In its sample, this clone was seen a few times. V gene TRBV11-3 combines with J gene TRBJ2-5, with 7 bases fitting TRBD2. The CDR3 extends over 16 amino acids. CDR1 and CDR2 from the germline V gene are SGHNT and YENEEA. The J segment lost 0 bases and the V segment lost 5 bases, leaving 9 bases of the junction unmatched. The CDR3 reads CASSPGVAGNQETQYF. The DNA for the CDR3 is TGTGCCAGCAGCCCCGGGGTAGCGGGTAACCAAGAGACCCAGTACTTC.

This clone was observed a handful of times. The V call is TRBV7-2, the J call TRBJ2-2, with D tentatively TRBD2 (5 bases). Per germline, CDR1 SGHTA and CDR2 FQGNSA. The CDR3 has 14 amino acids. Between the trimmed V and J ends, which lost 5 bases and 4 bases, there was a span of 11 bases. CDR3 coding DNA: TGTGCCAGCAGCCCAGAGGGTTTCACCGGGGAGCTGTTTTTT. This gives the protein CASSPEGFTGELFF. The full variable domain, completed using reference TRBV7-2 and TRBJ2-2, is GAGVSQSPSNKVTEKGKDVELRCDPISGHTALYWYRQSLGQGLEFLIYFQGNSAPDKSGLPSDRFSAERTGGSVSTLTIQRTQQEDSAVYLCASSPEGFTGELFFGEGSRLTVL.

This clone appeared a few times. The chain links TRBV11-1 to TRBJ2-1; 9 positions agree with TRBD2. Germline values: CDR1 SGHAT, CDR2 FQDESV (reference sequence). This CDR3 comprises 18 residues. Trimming removed 1 base from V and 9 bases from J; junction bases left unmatched: 16. CDR3: CASSLVARLGREGREQFF. DNA of the CDR3: TGTGCCAGCAGCTTAGTAGCCCGCTTGGGGCGGGAGGGCCGTGAGCAGTTCTTC.

A few counts support this clone. The rearrangement joins TRBV18 to TRBJ2-1; no reliable D call. The CDR3 runs to 15 residues. The germline V gene has CDR1 KGHSH and CDR2 LQKENI. Trimming shortened V by 4 bases and J by 3 bases, and 13 bases separated the two germline ends. CDR3 in amino acids: CASSRLATYYNEQFF. The CDR3 coding sequence is TGTGCCAGCTCACGGCTGGCGACATACTACAATGAGCAGTTCTTC.

This rearrangement joins TRBV7-2 to TRBJ1-5; TRBD1 matches at 8 bases. CDR1 SGHTA and CDR2 FQGNSA come from the germline V gene. Trimming at V came to 4 bases and at J to 7 bases, leaving 6 bases not matched to a gene. The CDR3 has 14 amino acids. The CDR3 DNA sequence: TGTGCCAGCAGCTCACAGGGGGTTGGGCAGCCCCAGCATTTT. Translated: CASSSQGVGQPQHF.

This clone was picked up a small number of times. The chain joins TRBV27 to TRBJ2-7; 8 nucleotides agree with TRBD2. Germline CDR1 is MNHEY and CDR2 is SMNVEV (reference sequence). V dropped 4 bases and J dropped 10; count of bases not matched to a gene: 9. This CDR3 is 13 amino acids long. The DNA of the CDR3 is TGTGCCAGCAGTTCGATTTCCGGGGGGGAACAGTACTTC. This gives the protein CASSSISGGEQYF.

This clone appeared a few times. This sequence joins TRBV6-1 and TRBJ2-2; 7 bases are a match to TRBD2. The germline CDR1 and CDR2 sequences are MNHNS and SASEGT. The length of the CDR3 is 14 residues. V lost 10 bases to trimming and J lost 6 bases; unmatched junction nucleotides: 11. CDR3 sequence (DNA): TGTGCCACCCGGCAGGCGGGAGACGCCGGGGAGCTGTTTTTT. Amino acid sequence: CATRQAGDAGELFF.

The rearrangement joins TRBV29-1 to TRBJ2-1; possible D gene TRBD1, 5 bases. The CDR3 length is 10 residues. The V gene lost 5 bases and the J gene lost 15 bases, with 14 bases spanning the gap. Germline-derived CDR1 and CDR2 are SQVTM and ANQGSEA. This CDR3 reads CSVLRVERFF. The CDR3 region has the DNA TGCAGCGTTCTCAGGGTGGAACGGTTCTTC.

This chain joins TRBV28 and TRBJ1-3, with 7 bases identical to TRBD1. J was trimmed by 2 bases and V by 3 bases; bases with no gene match: 1. The CDR3 spans 14 residues. The germline V gene has CDR1 MDHEN and CDR2 SYDVKM. CDR3 nucleotide sequence: TGTGCCAGCAGTTTTGGGACAGCTGGAAACACCATATATTTT. It is translated as CASSFGTAGNTIYF.

This clone was seen only a few times. The chain carries TRBV5-1 and TRBJ1-4, with D perhaps matching TRBD1 (6 bases). The CDR3 contains 16 residues. Trimming removed 0 bases from V and 8 bases from J, with 17 bases in between. The germline gives CDR1 SGHRS, CDR2 YFSETQ. CDR3 residues: CASSLGVLQGLEKLFF. The CDR3, as DNA: TGCGCCAGCAGCTTGGGAGTATTACAGGGTTTGGAAAAACTGTTTTTT.

This chain joins TRBV7-8 and TRBJ2-1; 7 bases are a match to TRBD2. Germline loops: CDR1 SGHVS, CDR2 FQNEAQ. With 1 base clipped from V and 5 bases from J, the junction kept 5 bases outside the gene matches. The CDR3 sequence is 15 residues long. DNA of the CDR3: TGTGCCAGCAGCTTAGAGGGACTAAATAACAATGAGCAGTTCTTC. It specifies CASSLEGLNNNEQFF.

This clone has only a few counts. This chain links TRBV6-1 with TRBJ1-4, with D perhaps TRBD1 (5 bases). With 11 bases removed from V and 0 bases from J, the gap between germline ends came to 16 bases. CDR1 MNHNS and CDR2 SASEGT come from the germline V gene. The CDR3 is made up of 15 amino acids. CDR3 sequence: CAASLGGATNEKLFF. The CDR3 DNA follows: TGTGCCGCATCCTTGGGGGGGGCAACTAATGAAAAACTGTTTTTT.

This chain joins TRBV4-3 and TRBJ2-2; the match to TRBD2 covers 7 bases. The CDR3 consists of 15 residues. The J segment lost 6 bases and the V segment lost 3 bases, leaving 7 bases of the junction unmatched. Germline assignment: CDR1 LGHNA and CDR2 YSLEER. The CDR3 DNA sequence: TGCGCCAGCAGCCAGGGGCGGGCGGGGGCCGGGGAGCTGTTTTTT. Translated, it gives CASSQGRAGAGELFF.

J is TRBJ1-5 and V is TRBV7-9; D perhaps matches TRBD1 (5 bases). Trimming removed 2 bases from V and 2 bases from J, with 10 bases in between. The length of the CDR3 is 15 residues. The germline V gene has CDR1 SEHNR and CDR2 FQNEAQ (reference sequence). The CDR3 spells CASSLSGVGNQPQHF. The CDR3 DNA is TGTGCCAGCAGCTTATCGGGGGTGGGCAATCAGCCCCAGCATTTT.

This chain links TRBV27 with TRBJ2-2, with D tentatively TRBD1 (6 bases). V was cut by 2 bases and J by 0 bases, with 10 bases left in between. This CDR3 spans 16 amino acids. CDR1 MNHEY and CDR2 SMNVEV come from the germline V gene (reference sequence). Here the CDR3 DNA reads TGTGCCAGCAGTTTAACGGGACACGCGAACACCGGGGAGCTGTTTTTT. Its protein product is CASSLTGHANTGELFF.

CDR3 sequence: CASSPIGQGNTEAFF. CDR3 bases: TGTGCCAGCAGCCCTATCGGACAGGGTAACACTGAAGCTTTCTTT. The chain recombines TRBV7-8 with TRBJ1-1, with 8 bases matching TRBD1. Germline V gene data show CDR1 as SGHVS and CDR2 as FQNEAQ. Trimming took 5 bases from V and 2 from J; bases not matched to a gene: 7. CDR3 length equals 15 residues.

This clone was observed a handful of times. J is TRBJ2-1 and V is TRBV30, with D possibly being TRBD2 (9 bases). With 4 bases removed from V and 6 bases from J, the gap between germline ends came to 19 bases. The CDR3 has 15 residues. Per germline, CDR1 GTSNPN and CDR2 SVGIG (reference sequence). Written as DNA, the CDR3 is TGTGCCTGGACCAGGGGGCTAGCGGGGAGCAATGAGCAGTTCTTC. This translates into CAWTRGLAGSNEQFF.